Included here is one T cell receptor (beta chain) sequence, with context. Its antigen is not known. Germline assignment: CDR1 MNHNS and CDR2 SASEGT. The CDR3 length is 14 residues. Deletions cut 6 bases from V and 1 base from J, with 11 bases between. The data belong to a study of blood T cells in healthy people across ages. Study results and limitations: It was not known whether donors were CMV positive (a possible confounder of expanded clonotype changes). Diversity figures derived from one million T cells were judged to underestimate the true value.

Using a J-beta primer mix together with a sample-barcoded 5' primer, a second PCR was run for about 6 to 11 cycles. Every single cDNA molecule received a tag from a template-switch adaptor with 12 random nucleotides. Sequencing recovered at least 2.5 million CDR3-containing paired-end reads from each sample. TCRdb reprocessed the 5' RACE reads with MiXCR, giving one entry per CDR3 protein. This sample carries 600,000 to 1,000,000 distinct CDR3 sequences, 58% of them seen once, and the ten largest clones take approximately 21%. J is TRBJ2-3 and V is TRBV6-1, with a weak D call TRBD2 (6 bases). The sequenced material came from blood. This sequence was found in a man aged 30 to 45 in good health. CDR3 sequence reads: CASSALARTDTQYF. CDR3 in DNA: TGTGCCAGCAGCGCTCTAGCGCGCACAGATACGCAGTATTTT.